The 25 T cell receptor beta chains below all came from one sample that was sequenced in a study of T-cell memory formation after mild COVID-19. TCRdb called the 5' RACE reads again in MiXCR, with one record for every CDR3 protein. The sample contains roughly 480,000 distinct CDR3 sequences, roughly 23% of which appear only once. The specimen was PBMCs or a T cell subset sorted from them (not recorded which). The receptors come from an adult woman who had mild COVID-19 (a few samples of this study predate the infection). Cell type and time point are not known.

The sample holds a few counts of this clonotype. The V gene is TRBV6-1, the J gene TRBJ2-7; D may match TRBD1 or TRBD2 (5 bases each). V was cut by 2 bases and J by 3 bases, with 14 bases left in between. The CDR3 extends over 15 amino acids. Per germline, CDR1 MNHNS and CDR2 SASEGT. For the CDR3, the DNA is TGTGCCAGCAGTGAACCGGGGACGGCTAACTACGAGCAGTACTTC. This translates into CASSEPGTANYEQYF.

Only a few counts were recorded for this clonotype. The J gene is TRBJ2-3, the V gene TRBV5-1; 9 bases align to TRBD2. Germline loops: CDR1 SGHRS, CDR2 YFSETQ. This CDR3 region has 16 residues. Trimming removed 2 bases from V and 0 bases from J; junction bases left unmatched: 4. The CDR3 DNA reads as TGCGCCAGCAGCTTACGGCGGGAGGGAAGCACAGATACGCAGTATTTT. Amino acids: CASSLRREGSTDTQYF.

CDR3 DNA: TGCGCCAGCAGCTCTACTAGCGGGAGTGCCGGGGAGCTGTTTTTT. Amino acids: CASSSTSGSAGELFF. This chain joins TRBV5-1 and TRBJ2-2, with TRBD2 matching over 11 bases. The CDR3 is made up of 15 amino acids. Per germline, CDR1 SGHRS and CDR2 YFSETQ. V was clipped by 3 bases and J by 6 bases; unmatched bases: 4.

DNA for the CDR3: TGTGCCAGCAGCTCACAACAGACGAACACTGAAGCTTTCTTT. Protein sequence: CASSSQQTNTEAFF. This sequence joins TRBV7-2 and TRBJ1-1; D is unresolved. Deletions cut 4 bases from V and 1 base from J, with 10 bases between. This CDR3 has 14 residues. Germline lookup yields CDR1 SGHTA and CDR2 FQGNSA.

This clonotype has more than one count but fewer than ten. The DNA of the CDR3 is TGTGCCACCAGCAGAGAGATCACTAGCGGGAGTGAAAACATTCAGTACTTC. Protein product: CATSREITSGSENIQYF. The rearrangement uses TRBV15 and TRBJ2-4; 11 bases are shared with TRBD2. The CDR3 totals 17 residues. Germline V CDR1 and CDR2: LNHNV, YYDKDF (reference sequence). The ends lost 0 bases at V and 5 bases at J; junction bases unmatched: 6.

This chain uses TRBV4-3 with TRBJ2-1; 9 positions match TRBD2. Trimming removed 0 bases from V and 10 bases from J; junction bases left unmatched: 10. Germline V gives CDR1 LGHNA, CDR2 YSLEER. The CDR3 sequence is 16 residues long. The CDR3 bases are TGCGCCAGCAGCCAAGATTTCCTAGCGGGGAGCAACGAGCAGTTCTTC. Translation: CASSQDFLAGSNEQFF.

This clonotype showed up just a few times. This sequence joins TRBV7-2 and TRBJ2-7, with TRBD1 identical over 7 bases. Germline CDR1 SGHTA, CDR2 FQGNSA. The CDR3 is 14 residues long. Germline trimming cut 5 bases from V and 4 bases from J; bases unmatched to any gene: 8. CDR3 nucleotides: TGTGCCAGCAGCACAGGGGTGGGGAGATACGAGCAGTACTTC. Translation: CASSTGVGRYEQYF.

V usage is TRBV7-2 and J usage is TRBJ1-3; D is ambiguous. This CDR3 is 13 amino acids long. V was clipped by 3 bases and J by 7 bases, with 10 bases between them. Germline V lookup: CDR1 SGHTA, CDR2 FQGNSA. CDR3 in DNA: TGTGCCAGCAGCTTTGAAGGCCTGAACACCATATATTTT. This gives the protein CASSFEGLNTIYF.

This chain joins TRBV20-1 and TRBJ1-4; the match to TRBD1 covers 9 bases. The germline V gene encodes CDR1 DFQATT and CDR2 SNEGSKA (reference sequence). The CDR3 covers 16 residues. Trimming took 5 bases from V and 0 from J; bases not matched to a gene: 7. CDR3 sequence: CSAAQGAHATNEKLFF. The CDR3 DNA follows: TGCAGTGCTGCACAGGGGGCCCACGCAACTAATGAAAAACTGTTTTTT.

This clonotype has more than one count but fewer than ten. The J gene is TRBJ2-3, the V gene TRBV15; unclear D gene. Germline CDR1 and CDR2: LNHNV and YYDKDF (reference sequence). The CDR3 has 13 residues. Trimming left V 0 bases short and J 5 bases short, with 6 bases between. Here the CDR3 DNA reads TGTGCCACCAGCAGAGACGAGCAAGATACGCAGTATTTT. It encodes CATSRDEQDTQYF.

This clonotype occurred a few times. CDR3 in DNA: TGCAGTGCTAGTACTAGCGCTCAACTAGCGGGGGGGCCTAATGAGCAGTTCTTC. Its protein product is CSASTSAQLAGGPNEQFF. The rearrangement joins TRBV20-1 to TRBJ2-1; 13 bases are a match to TRBD2. The CDR3 is made up of 18 amino acids. Germline V lookup: CDR1 DFQATT, CDR2 SNEGSKA (reference sequence). V trimming: 3 bases; J trimming: 7 bases; junction bases outside the gene matches: 15.

The chain combines TRBV12-3 or TRBV12-4 with TRBJ2-2, with 10 bases matching TRBD2. V lost 3 bases to trimming and J lost 3 bases; unmatched junction nucleotides: 13. The CDR3 totals 19 residues. The CDR3 sequence: CASSLGLAGAGGYTGELFF. The CDR3 DNA reads as TGTGCCAGCAGTTTGGGCCTAGCGGGGGCTGGGGGCTACACCGGGGAGCTGTTTTTT.

This sequence joins TRBV7-8 and TRBJ2-2, with D tentatively TRBD1 (9 bases). The CDR3 is made up of 17 amino acids. Per the germline V gene, CDR1 is SGHVS and CDR2 is FQNEAQ. The V and J ends lost 2 bases and 4 bases respectively, with 17 bases between them. The CDR3 region has the DNA TGTGCCAGCAGCTTAAGGGACAGGGCGGGGGGCACCGGGGAGCTGTTTTTT. This gives the protein CASSLRDRAGGTGELFF. Full variable domain (outside the CDR3, taken from reference TRBV7-8 and TRBJ2-2): GAGVSQSPRYKVAKRGQDVALRCDPISGHVSLFWYQQALGQGPEFLTYFQNEAQLDKSGLPSDRFFAERPEGSVSTLKIQRTQQEDSAVYLCASSLRDRAGGTGELFFGEGSRLTVL.

Only one count was recorded for this clonotype. V usage is TRBV20-1 and J usage is TRBJ2-3; unclear D gene. V was pared by 4 bases and J by 4 bases, with 9 bases between. From germline, CDR1 is DFQATT and CDR2 SNEGSKA (reference sequence). The CDR3 is made up of 12 amino acids. DNA for the CDR3: TGCAGTGCTATCTCCCCCCCAGATACGCAGTATTTT. Translation gives CSAISPPDTQYF.

The chain couples TRBV4-1 to TRBJ2-7, with TRBD2 matching 8 bases. Germline loops: CDR1 MGHRA, CDR2 YSYEKL. The length of the CDR3 is 14 residues. The ends lost 4 bases at V and 2 bases at J; junction bases unmatched: 4. The CDR3 spells CASSPASGPYEQYF. For the CDR3, the DNA is TGCGCCAGCAGCCCGGCTAGCGGGCCCTACGAGCAGTACTTC.

This clonotype has just a few counts. The V and J genes are TRBV20-1 and TRBJ2-2; no firm D call. The V and J ends lost 3 bases and 0 bases respectively, with 5 bases between them. The germline CDR1 and CDR2 sequences are DFQATT and SNEGSKA (reference sequence). The CDR3 consists of 13 residues. CDR3 in DNA: TGCAGTGCTAGGCAGTCGAACACCGGGGAGCTGTTTTTT. This sequence encodes CSARQSNTGELFF.

V is TRBV10-3 and J is TRBJ1-5; 10 bases match TRBD1. This CDR3 has 15 residues. V dropped 8 bases and J dropped 2; count of bases not matched to a gene: 6. The germline gives CDR1 ENHRY, CDR2 SYGVKD. CDR3 in DNA: TGTGCCATCGGACAGGGGGTGGCGGGCAATCAGCCCCAGCATTTT. It specifies CAIGQGVAGNQPQHF.

The chain joins TRBV24-1 to TRBJ2-7, with 12 bases matching TRBD2. The CDR3 has 16 amino acids. After removal of 4 bases from V and 5 bases from J, the junction contained 8 bases not matched to a gene. Germline V gene data show CDR1 as KGHDR and CDR2 as SFDVKD. The DNA for the CDR3 is TGTGCCACCAGTGAACGGACTAGCGGGAATCCCAACGAGCAGTACTTC. The encoded protein is CATSERTSGNPNEQYF.

V usage is TRBV13 and J usage is TRBJ1-1; D may be TRBD1 (6 bases). Trimming shortened V by 5 bases and J by 4 bases, and 17 bases separated the two germline ends. CDR3 length: 15 residues. Germline CDR1 is PRHDT and CDR2 is FYEKMQ (reference sequence). In DNA form, the CDR3 reads TGTGCCAGCAGCACTCGACAGGAGCGGGGCACTGAAGCTTTCTTT. Amino acid sequence: CASSTRQERGTEAFF.

The rearrangement joins TRBV6-2 or TRBV6-3 to TRBJ2-1; 8 bases match TRBD2. The J segment lost 4 bases and the V segment lost 7 bases, leaving 3 bases of the junction unmatched. The CDR3 extends over 13 amino acids. Per the germline V gene, CDR1 is MNHEY and CDR2 is SVGEGT. The CDR3 DNA reads as TGTGCCAGCACTAGCGGGCATTACAATGAGCAGTTCTTC. This sequence encodes CASTSGHYNEQFF.

This clonotype was observed a handful of times. The gene calls are TRBV5-5 and TRBJ2-3; 7 bases map to TRBD2. The CDR3 is 15 residues long. With 7 bases clipped from V and 1 base from J, the junction kept 9 bases outside the gene matches. Germline V gene sequence: CDR1 SGHKS, CDR2 YYEKEE (reference sequence). The DNA for the CDR3 is TGTGCCAGCCGGGCGACTAGCACTGGCACAGATACGCAGTATTTT. Translating gives CASRATSTGTDTQYF.

The chain combines TRBV11-2 with TRBJ2-3; TRBD2 matches 7 bases. The CDR3 has 14 residues. After removal of 4 bases from V and 4 bases from J, the junction contained 5 bases not matched to a gene. Germline values: CDR1 SGHAT, CDR2 FQNNGV. The CDR3 DNA reads as TGTGCCAGCAGCTCACGAGCGGGGCCAGATACGCAGTATTTT. This translates into CASSSRAGPDTQYF.

This clonotype was seen more than once but under ten times. This rearrangement joins TRBV7-2 to TRBJ2-7; 12 bases agree with TRBD2. Looked up from germline, CDR1 is SGHTA and CDR2 is FQGNSA. The ends lost 2 bases at V and 0 bases at J; junction bases unmatched: 8. This CDR3 region has 18 residues. The CDR3 region is CASSLMTSGGRSSYEQYF. CDR3 nucleotide sequence: TGTGCCAGCAGCTTAATGACTAGCGGGGGCCGAAGCTCCTACGAGCAGTACTTC.

This clonotype turned up a few times. CDR3 protein: CASSQEGLAYEQYF. Written as DNA, the CDR3 is TGCGCCAGCAGCCAAGAGGGTCTAGCCTACGAGCAGTACTTC. The V and J genes are TRBV4-1 and TRBJ2-7, with D hard to call. This CDR3 comprises 14 residues. Trimming removed 0 bases from V and 2 bases from J, with 8 bases in between. CDR1 and CDR2 from the germline V gene are MGHRA and YSYEKL.

The chain links TRBV5-1 to TRBJ1-3; unclear D gene. The CDR3 covers 14 residues. CDR1 and CDR2 (germline): SGHRS, YFSETQ. Trimming stripped 3 bases from V and 0 bases from J, with 7 bases between. CDR3: CASSSAISGNTIYF. As DNA, the CDR3 is TGCGCCAGCAGCTCCGCCATCTCTGGAAACACCATATATTTT.